The rows below give T cell receptor beta chains drawn from one sample of a study of Ad26.COV2.S vaccination and SARS-CoV-2 variants. The assay was immunoSEQ multiplex PCR, and TCRdb's table has in-frame clones only and misses some. The data show about 350,000 clones, about 91% seen once. This specimen was peripheral blood, taken after recovery from COVID-19. The receptor set was obtained from a human donor who had recovered from COVID-19. The CDR3 runs from the conserved cysteine through the conserved F or W. D genes are given only for firm matches. The size entry is marked missing in some rows and otherwise reads once, few, many or a size class.

d_gene | j_gene | v_gene | abundance | CDR3aa | CDR3nt
NA | TRBJ2-3 | TRBV6-5 | NA | CATTAVDTQYF | TGTGCCACCACGGCCGTGGATACGCAGTATTTT
NA | TRBJ1-4 | TRBV7-9 | NA | CASSLYGGGDEKLFF | TGTGCCAGCAGCTTATATGGGGGCGGGGATGAAAAACTGTTTTTT
NA | TRBJ2-1 | TRBV24-1 | NA | CATSLGPREQFF | TGTGCCACCAGTCTAGGCCCCCGGGAGCAGTTCTTC
NA | TRBJ2-2 | TRBV6-2/TRBV6-3 | few | CASSYSITGELFF | TGTGCCAGCAGTTACTCGATCACCGGGGAGCTGTTTTTT
TRBD1 | TRBJ1-2 | TRBV6-2/TRBV6-3 | NA | CASSSRDRYYGYTF | TGTGCCAGCAGCTCCCGGGACAGGTACTATGGCTACACCTTC
TRBD1 | TRBJ1-5 | TRBV19 | NA | CASRTGVGYQPQHF | TGTGCCAGTAGGACAGGGGTCGGATATCAGCCCCAGCATTTT
NA | TRBJ2-3 | TRBV27 | NA | CASSRDGLADTQYF | TGTGCCAGCAGTCGGGACGGATTGGCGGATACGCAGTATTTT
NA | TRBJ1-2 | TRBV6-5 | NA | CASKTGDNYGYTF | TGTGCCAGCAAAACGGGGGATAACTATGGCTACACCTTC
NA | TRBJ2-5 | TRBV12-2 | NA | CASRFRTEREETQYF | TGTGCAAGTCGCTTCAGGACAGAACGGGAAGAGACCCAGTACTTC
NA | TRBJ1-5 | TRBV10-3 | few | CAISEGGSNQPQHF | TGTGCCATCAGTGAGGGGGGAAGCAATCAGCCCCAGCATTTT
TRBD2 | TRBJ2-1 | TRBV19 | NA | CASSLAGVPDEQFF | TGTGCCAGCAGTCTAGCGGGGGTACCCGATGAGCAGTTCTTC
NA | TRBJ1-5 | TRBV9 | NA | CASSPRLNQPQHF | TGTGCCAGCAGCCCCCGTTTAAATCAGCCCCAGCATTTT
NA | TRBJ1-1 | TRBV5-1 | NA | CASSSSNTEAFF | TGCGCCAGCAGCTCCTCTAACACTGAAGCTTTCTTT
TRBD1 | TRBJ1-3 | TRBV7-9 | NA | CASSVSGTVSGNTIYF | TGTGCCAGCAGCGTCTCCGGGACAGTCTCTGGAAACACCATATATTTT
NA | TRBJ2-7 | TRBV3-1/TRBV3-2 | once | CASSRTYGPYEQYF | TGTGCCAGCAGCCGGACATACGGCCCCTACGAGCAGTACTTC
NA | TRBJ1-5 | TRBV29-1 | once | CSVAEGSNQPQHF | TGCAGCGTTGCGGAGGGTAGCAATCAGCCCCAGCATTTT
NA | TRBJ2-7 | TRBV2 | NA | CASSQNREKQYF | TGTGCCAGCAGTCAGAACAGGGAGAAGCAGTACTTC
TRBD1 | TRBJ2-2 | TRBV5-8 | NA | CASSHDRGRPGELFF | TGTGCCAGCAGCCACGACAGGGGCCGACCCGGGGAGCTGTTTTTT
TRBD1 | TRBJ1-6 | TRBV27 | NA | CASSLQGVGNSPLHF | TGTGCCAGCAGCCTCCAGGGGGTCGGGAATTCACCCCTCCACTTT
NA | TRBJ1-1 | TRBV12-3/TRBV12-4 | once | CASSLARGTEAFF | TGTGCCAGCAGTTTAGCGCGGGGGACTGAAGCTTTCTTT
NA | TRBJ1-1 | TRBV20-1 | NA | CSARYSSEAFF | TGCAGTGCTAGATACAGTTCTGAGGCTTTCTTT
TRBD1 | TRBJ2-7 | TRBV7-9 | NA | CASSERTGGFMDEQYF | TGTGCCAGCAGCGAACGGACAGGGGGCTTCATGGACGAGCAGTACTTC
NA | TRBJ1-3 | TRBV5-4 | NA | CASSLRAGPGNTIYF | TGTGCCAGCAGCTTGCGGGCAGGGCCTGGAAACACCATATATTTT
NA | TRBJ1-1 | TRBV12-3/TRBV12-4 | NA | CASSLNPNTEAFF | TGTGCCAGCAGTTTAAACCCTAACACTGAAGCTTTCTTT
NA | TRBJ1-3 | TRBV7-9 | NA | CASNGGQGSSGNTIYF | TGTGCCAGCAATGGAGGTCAGGGGAGCTCTGGAAACACCATATATTTT
TRBD2 | TRBJ2-7 | TRBV7-8 | NA | CASSLALTSGARTYEQYF | TGTGCCAGCAGCTTAGCGTTGACTAGCGGGGCCCGAACCTACGAGCAGTACTTC
NA | TRBJ1-4 | TRBV5-1 | NA | CASSLLGQTNEKLFF | TGCGCCAGCAGCTTGCTCGGCCAAACTAATGAAAAACTGTTTTTT
NA | TRBJ1-1 | TRBV19 | NA | CASSKLPGTNTEAFF | TGTGCCAGTAGTAAGCTGCCGGGAACGAACACTGAAGCTTTCTTT
TRBD1 | TRBJ2-3 | TRBV4-2 | many | CASSPTGILDTQYF | TGTGCCAGCAGCCCGACAGGGATTCTAGATACGCAGTATTTT
NA | TRBJ2-7 | TRBV7-2 | NA | CASTALGGRPHEQYF | TGTGCCAGCACCGCACTAGGGGGGCGCCCCCACGAGCAGTACTTC
NA | TRBJ1-2 | TRBV6-5 | NA | CASSYIHRTANYGYTF | TGTGCCAGCAGTTATATTCACCGGACAGCGAACTATGGCTACACCTTC
NA | TRBJ2-5 | TRBV28 | NA | CASSFPDKETQYF | TGTGCCAGCAGTTTCCCAGACAAAGAGACCCAGTACTTC
TRBD2 | TRBJ2-5 | TRBV9 | NA | CASSVTNGGARETQYF | TGTGCCAGCAGCGTAACTAACGGGGGGGCCCGGGAGACCCAGTACTTC
NA | TRBJ2-7 | TRBV18 | NA | CASSPVPQIYEQYF | TGTGCCAGCTCACCTGTCCCCCAGATTTACGAGCAGTACTTC
NA | TRBJ2-1 | TRBV12-3/TRBV12-4 | NA | CASSPSTRNEQFF | TGTGCCAGCAGTCCCTCCACGAGGAATGAGCAGTTCTTC
NA | TRBJ2-1 | TRBV10-2 | NA | CASTSASSYNEQFF | TGCGCCAGCACCAGTGCAAGCTCCTACAATGAGCAGTTCTTC
NA | TRBJ2-5 | TRBV6-5 | NA | CASLPRPEGTQYF | TGTGCCAGCCTTCCACGACCGGAGGGGACCCAGTACTTC
NA | TRBJ2-7 | TRBV5-1 | NA | CASSFIADPYEQYF | TGCGCCAGCAGCTTCATAGCGGACCCCTACGAGCAGTACTTC
NA | TRBJ2-6 | TRBV18 | NA | CASSRGSGANVLTF | TGTGCCAGCTCCAGGGGCTCTGGGGCCAACGTCCTGACTTTC
NA | TRBJ1-1 | TRBV12-5 | NA | CASGFGHEGNTEAFF | TGTGCTAGTGGTTTCGGTCATGAGGGGAACACTGAAGCTTTCTTT
TRBD2 | TRBJ2-1 | TRBV29-1 | NA | CSVGGLANEQFF | TGCAGCGTTGGGGGACTAGCGAATGAGCAGTTCTTC
NA | TRBJ1-1 | TRBV29-1 | NA | CSMTENTEAFF | TGCAGCATGACAGAGAACACTGAAGCTTTCTTT
NA | TRBJ1-3 | TRBV6-1 | NA | CASSEDGSSGNTIYF | TGTGCCAGCAGTGAAGACGGGAGCTCTGGAAACACCATATATTTT
TRBD2 | TRBJ2-3 | TRBV10-1 | NA | CASSSSGERDTQYF | TGCGCCAGCAGCTCTAGCGGGGAGAGAGATACGCAGTATTTT
TRBD2 | TRBJ2-1 | TRBV5-4 | NA | CASSLGGLAYNEQFF | TGTGCCAGCAGCTTGGGGGGACTAGCTTACAATGAGCAGTTCTTC
NA | TRBJ1-2 | TRBV27 | NA | CASSSLSNYGYTF | TGTGCCAGCAGTTCGCTCTCTAACTATGGCTACACCTTC
NA | TRBJ2-7 | TRBV5-4 | NA | CASSPRGQSYEQYF | TGTGCCAGCAGCCCCCGGGGCCAGTCCTACGAGCAGTACTTC
NA | TRBJ2-7 | TRBV12-3/TRBV12-4 | NA | CASSFGLIEQYF | TGTGCCAGCAGTTTCGGACTGATCGAGCAGTACTTC
NA | TRBJ2-1 | TRBV7-9 | NA | CASSSPGQVKTYNEQFF | TGTGCCAGCAGCTCACCGGGTCAGGTCAAGACCTACAATGAGCAGTTCTTC
NA | TRBJ1-5 | TRBV19 | NA | CASVGGVNNQPQHF | TGTGCAAGTGTGGGAGGGGTGAACAATCAGCCCCAGCATTTT
TRBD1 | TRBJ1-1 | TRBV6-2/TRBV6-3 | NA | CASSYSDRAAFF | TGTGCCAGCAGTTATTCGGACAGGGCTGCTTTCTTT
NA | TRBJ2-7 | TRBV12-3/TRBV12-4 | NA | CASSLALEQYF | TGTGCCAGCAGTCTAGCCCTCGAGCAGTACTTC
NA | TRBJ2-6 | TRBV6-6 | NA | CASTQRSSGANVLTF | TGTGCCAGCACTCAAAGGAGCTCTGGGGCCAACGTCCTGACTTTC
TRBD2 | TRBJ2-3 | TRBV7-9 | NA | CASSPNPSGSSTDTQYF | TGTGCCAGCAGCCCTAACCCTAGCGGGTCTAGCACAGATACGCAGTATTTT
TRBD2 | TRBJ2-2 | TRBV3-1/TRBV3-2 | once | CASSTLLAGDTGELFF | TGTGCCAGCAGCACGTTACTAGCGGGGGACACCGGGGAGCTGTTTTTT
NA | TRBJ1-5 | TRBV27 | NA | CASSLAHYWTASNQPQHF | TGTGCCAGCAGTCTGGCCCACTATTGGACAGCTAGCAATCAGCCCCAGCATTTT
NA | TRBJ2-3 | TRBV5-1 | NA | CASSPGLHTDTQYF | TGCGCCAGTTCGCCGGGACTCCACACAGATACGCAGTATTTT
NA | TRBJ1-4 | TRBV14 | NA | CASSQAAGPKNEKLFF | TGTGCCAGCAGCCAAGCCGCGGGACCGAAGAATGAAAAACTGTTTTTT
NA | TRBJ1-4 | TRBV29-1 | once | CSAWGGELFF | TGCAGCGCCTGGGGGGGGGAACTGTTTTTT